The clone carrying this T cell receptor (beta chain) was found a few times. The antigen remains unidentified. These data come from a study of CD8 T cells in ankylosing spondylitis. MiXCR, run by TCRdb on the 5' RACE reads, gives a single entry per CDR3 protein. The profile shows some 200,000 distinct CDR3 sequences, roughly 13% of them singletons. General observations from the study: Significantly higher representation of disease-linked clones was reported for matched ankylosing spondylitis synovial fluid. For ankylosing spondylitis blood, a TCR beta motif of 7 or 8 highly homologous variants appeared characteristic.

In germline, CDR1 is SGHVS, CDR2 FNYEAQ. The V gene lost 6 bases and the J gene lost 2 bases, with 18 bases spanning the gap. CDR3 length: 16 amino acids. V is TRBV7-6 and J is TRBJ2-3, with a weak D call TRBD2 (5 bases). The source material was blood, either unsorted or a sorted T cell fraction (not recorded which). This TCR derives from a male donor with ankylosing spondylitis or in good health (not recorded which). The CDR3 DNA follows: TGTGCCAGCAGACCAGGTCGAGGGCCTAACACAGATACGCAGTATTTT. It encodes CASRPGRGPNTDTQYF.